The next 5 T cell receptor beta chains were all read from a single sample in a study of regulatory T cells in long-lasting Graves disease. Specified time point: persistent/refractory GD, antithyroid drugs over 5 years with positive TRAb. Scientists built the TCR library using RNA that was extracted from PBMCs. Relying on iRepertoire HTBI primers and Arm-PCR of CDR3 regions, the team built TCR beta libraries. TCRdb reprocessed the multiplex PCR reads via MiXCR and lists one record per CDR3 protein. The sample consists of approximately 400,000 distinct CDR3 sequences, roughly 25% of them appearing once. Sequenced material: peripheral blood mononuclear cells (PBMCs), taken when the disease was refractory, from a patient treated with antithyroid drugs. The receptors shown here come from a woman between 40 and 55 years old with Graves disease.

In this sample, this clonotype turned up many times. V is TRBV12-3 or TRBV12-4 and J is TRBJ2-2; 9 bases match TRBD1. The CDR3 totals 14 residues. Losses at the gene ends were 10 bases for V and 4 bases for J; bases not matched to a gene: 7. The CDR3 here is CAILGQGSTGELFF. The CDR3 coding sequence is TGTGCCATCCTGGGACAGGGAAGCACCGGGGAGCTGTTTTTT.

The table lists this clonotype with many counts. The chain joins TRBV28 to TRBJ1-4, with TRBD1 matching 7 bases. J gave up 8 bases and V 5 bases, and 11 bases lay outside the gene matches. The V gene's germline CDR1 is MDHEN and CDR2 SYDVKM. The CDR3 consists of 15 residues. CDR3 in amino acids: CASSLQGGGGEKLFF. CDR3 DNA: TGTGCCAGCAGTCTCCAGGGGGGAGGAGGCGAAAAACTGTTTTTT.

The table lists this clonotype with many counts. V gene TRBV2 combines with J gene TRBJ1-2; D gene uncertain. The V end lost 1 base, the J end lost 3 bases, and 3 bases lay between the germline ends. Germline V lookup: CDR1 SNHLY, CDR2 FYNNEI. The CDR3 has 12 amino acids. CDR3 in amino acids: CASSEVYYGYTF. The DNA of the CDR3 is TGTGCCAGCAGTGAAGTTTACTATGGCTACACCTTC.

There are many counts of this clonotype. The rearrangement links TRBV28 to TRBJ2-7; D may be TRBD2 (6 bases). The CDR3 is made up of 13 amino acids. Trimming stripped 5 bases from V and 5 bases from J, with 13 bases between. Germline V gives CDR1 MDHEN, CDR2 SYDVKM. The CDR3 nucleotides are TGTGCCAGCAGTCCCTTCCCTAGCGACGAGCAGTACTTC. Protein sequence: CASSPFPSDEQYF. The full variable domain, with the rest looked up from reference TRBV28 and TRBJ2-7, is DVKVTQSSRYLVKRTGEKVFLECVQDMDHENMFWYRQDPGLGLRLIYFSYDVKMKEKGDIPEGYSVSREKKERFSLILESASTNQTSMYLCASSPFPSDEQYFGPGTRLTVT.

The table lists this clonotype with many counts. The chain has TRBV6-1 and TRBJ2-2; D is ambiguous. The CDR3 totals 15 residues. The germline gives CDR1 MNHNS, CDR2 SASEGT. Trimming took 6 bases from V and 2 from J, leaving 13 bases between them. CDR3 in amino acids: CASSRATTNTGELFF. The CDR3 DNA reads TGTGCCAGCAGCAGAGCCACGACTAACACCGGGGAGCTGTTTTTT.